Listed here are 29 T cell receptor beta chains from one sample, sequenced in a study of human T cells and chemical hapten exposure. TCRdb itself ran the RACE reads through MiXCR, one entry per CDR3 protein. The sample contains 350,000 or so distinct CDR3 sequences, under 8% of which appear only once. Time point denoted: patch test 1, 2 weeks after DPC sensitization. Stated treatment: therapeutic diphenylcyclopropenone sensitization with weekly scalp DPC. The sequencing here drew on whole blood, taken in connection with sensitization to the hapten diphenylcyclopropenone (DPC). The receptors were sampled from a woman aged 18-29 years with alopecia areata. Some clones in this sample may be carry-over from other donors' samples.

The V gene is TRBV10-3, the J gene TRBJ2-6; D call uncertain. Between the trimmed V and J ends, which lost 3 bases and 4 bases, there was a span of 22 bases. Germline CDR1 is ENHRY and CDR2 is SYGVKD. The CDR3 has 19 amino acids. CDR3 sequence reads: CAISDSYGASEHGANVLTF. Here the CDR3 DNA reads TGTGCCATCAGTGATTCGTATGGTGCTTCAGAGCACGGGGCCAACGTCCTGACTTTC.

The CDR3 spells CASSEAPTGTVGTEAFF. DNA for the CDR3: TGTGCCAGCAGTGAAGCGCCCACCGGGACTGTGGGCACTGAAGCTTTCTTT. V usage is TRBV2 and J usage is TRBJ1-1; TRBD1 is a possible D gene (5 bases). The CDR3 spans 17 residues. Trimming took off 0 bases at V and 4 bases at J, with 18 bases between the two ends. CDR1 is SNHLY, CDR2 FYNNEI, per germline. Together with reference TRBV2 and TRBJ1-1, the CDR3 gives the full variable domain: EPEVTQTPSHQVTQMGQEVILRCVPISNHLYFYWYRQILGQKVEFLVSFYNNEISEKSEIFDDQFSVERPDGSNFTLKIRSTKLEDSAMYFCASSEAPTGTVGTEAFFGQGTRLTVV.

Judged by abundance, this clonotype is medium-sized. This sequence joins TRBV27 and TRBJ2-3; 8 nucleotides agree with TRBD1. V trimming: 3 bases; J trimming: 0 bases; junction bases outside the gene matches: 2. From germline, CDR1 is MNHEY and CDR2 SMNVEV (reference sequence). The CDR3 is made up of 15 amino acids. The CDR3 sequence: CASSFRTGSTDTQYF. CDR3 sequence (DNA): TGTGCCAGCAGTTTCCGGACAGGGAGCACAGATACGCAGTATTTT.

In DNA form, the CDR3 reads TGTGCCAGCAGCTCCGCCGGGACAGCACATTCACCCCTCCACTTT. It codes for CASSSAGTAHSPLHF. The chain carries TRBV7-8 and TRBJ1-6; 7 nucleotides align to TRBD1. Germline lookup yields CDR1 SGHVS and CDR2 FQNEAQ. With 4 bases clipped from V and 8 bases from J, the junction kept 8 bases outside the gene matches. CDR3 length: 15 amino acids.

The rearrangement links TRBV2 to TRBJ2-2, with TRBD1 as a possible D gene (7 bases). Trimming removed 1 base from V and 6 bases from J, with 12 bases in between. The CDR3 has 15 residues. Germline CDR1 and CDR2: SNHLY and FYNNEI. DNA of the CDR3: TGTGCCAGCAGTGAAGTCCCCAGGGGGGCCGGGGAGCTGTTTTTT. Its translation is CASSEVPRGAGELFF.

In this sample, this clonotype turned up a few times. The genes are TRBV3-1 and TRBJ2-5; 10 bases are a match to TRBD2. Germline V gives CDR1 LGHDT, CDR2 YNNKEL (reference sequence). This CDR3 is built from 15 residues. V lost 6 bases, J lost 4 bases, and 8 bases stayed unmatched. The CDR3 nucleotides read TGTGCCAGCAGACCTGGAGGACTAGCGGCAGAGACCCAGTACTTC. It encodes CASRPGGLAAETQYF.

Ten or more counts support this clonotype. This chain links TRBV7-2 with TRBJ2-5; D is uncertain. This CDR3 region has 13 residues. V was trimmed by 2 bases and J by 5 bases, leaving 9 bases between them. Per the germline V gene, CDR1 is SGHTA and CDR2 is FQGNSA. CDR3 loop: CASSLSRSETQYF. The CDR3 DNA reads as TGTGCCAGCAGCTTAAGCCGCTCCGAGACCCAGTACTTC.

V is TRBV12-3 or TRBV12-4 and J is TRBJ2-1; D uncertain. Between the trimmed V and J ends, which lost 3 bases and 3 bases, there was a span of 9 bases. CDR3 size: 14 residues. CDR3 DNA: TGTGCCAGCAGTTTCCGGTCTAGCTACAATGAGCAGTTCTTC. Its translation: CASSFRSSYNEQFF.

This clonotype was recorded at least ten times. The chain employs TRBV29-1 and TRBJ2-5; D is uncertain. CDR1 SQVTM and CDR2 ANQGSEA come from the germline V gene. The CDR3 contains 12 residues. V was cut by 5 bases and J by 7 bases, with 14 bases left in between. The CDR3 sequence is CSVWNRLGTQYF. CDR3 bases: TGCAGCGTTTGGAATAGGTTGGGGACCCAGTACTTC.

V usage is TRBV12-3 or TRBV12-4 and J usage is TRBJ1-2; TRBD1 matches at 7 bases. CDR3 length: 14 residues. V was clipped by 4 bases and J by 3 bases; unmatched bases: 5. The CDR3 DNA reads TGTGCCAGCAGTTCTATAGACAGGGACTATGGCTACACCTTC. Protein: CASSSIDRDYGYTF.

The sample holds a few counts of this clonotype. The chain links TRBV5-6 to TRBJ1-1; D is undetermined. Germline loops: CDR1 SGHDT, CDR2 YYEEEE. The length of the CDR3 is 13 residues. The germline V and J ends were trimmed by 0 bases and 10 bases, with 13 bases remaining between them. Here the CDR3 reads CASSLGSGRGAFF. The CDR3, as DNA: TGTGCCAGCAGCTTGGGTTCGGGAAGAGGAGCTTTCTTT.

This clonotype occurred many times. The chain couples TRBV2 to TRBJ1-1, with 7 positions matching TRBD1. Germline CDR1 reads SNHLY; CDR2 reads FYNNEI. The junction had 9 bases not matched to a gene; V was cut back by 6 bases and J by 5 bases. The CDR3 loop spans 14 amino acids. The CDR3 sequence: CASRFDRAETEAFF. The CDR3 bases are TGTGCCAGCAGGTTCGACAGGGCAGAAACTGAAGCTTTCTTT.

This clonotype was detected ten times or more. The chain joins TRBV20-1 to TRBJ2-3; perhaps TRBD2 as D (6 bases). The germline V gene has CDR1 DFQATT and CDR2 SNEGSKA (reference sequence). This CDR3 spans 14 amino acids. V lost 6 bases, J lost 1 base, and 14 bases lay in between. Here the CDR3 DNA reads TGCAGTGCGATGGACTATCTGGGCACAGATACGCAGTATTTT. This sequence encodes CSAMDYLGTDTQYF.

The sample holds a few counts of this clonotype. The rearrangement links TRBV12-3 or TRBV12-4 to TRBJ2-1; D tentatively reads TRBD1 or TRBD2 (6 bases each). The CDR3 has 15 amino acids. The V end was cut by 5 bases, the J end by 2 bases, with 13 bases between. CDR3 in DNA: TGTGCCAGCAGTCCCGGGGGCTCTCCCTACAATGAGCAGTTCTTC. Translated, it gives CASSPGGSPYNEQFF.

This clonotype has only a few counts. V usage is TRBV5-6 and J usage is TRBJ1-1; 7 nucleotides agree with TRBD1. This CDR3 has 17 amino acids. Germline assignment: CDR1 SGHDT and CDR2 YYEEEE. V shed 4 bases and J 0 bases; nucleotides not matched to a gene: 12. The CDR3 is CASSIDRAGLMNTEAFF. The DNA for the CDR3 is TGTGCCAGCAGCATCGACAGGGCCGGACTTATGAACACTGAAGCTTTCTTT. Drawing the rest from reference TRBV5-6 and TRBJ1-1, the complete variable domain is DAGVTQSPTHLIKTRGQQVTLRCSPKSGHDTVSWYQQALGQGPQFIFQYYEEEERQRGNFPDRFSGHQFPNYSSELNVNALLLGDSALYLCASSIDRAGLMNTEAFFGQGTRLTVV.

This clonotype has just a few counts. CDR3: CASSGDRDQETQYF. CDR3 coding DNA: TGTGCCAGCAGCGGCGACAGGGACCAAGAGACCCAGTACTTC. The V gene is TRBV2, the J gene TRBJ2-5; 7 nucleotides match TRBD1. The junction had 4 bases not matched to a gene; V was cut back by 6 bases and J by 0 bases. This CDR3 comprises 14 residues. Germline V gene sequence: CDR1 SNHLY, CDR2 FYNNEI.

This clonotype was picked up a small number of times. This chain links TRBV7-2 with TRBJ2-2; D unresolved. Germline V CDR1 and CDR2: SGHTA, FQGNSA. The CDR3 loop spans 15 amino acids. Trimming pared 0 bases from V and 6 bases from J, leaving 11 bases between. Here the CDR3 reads CASSLARATAGELFF. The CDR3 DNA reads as TGTGCCAGCAGCTTAGCGCGAGCTACCGCCGGGGAGCTGTTTTTT.

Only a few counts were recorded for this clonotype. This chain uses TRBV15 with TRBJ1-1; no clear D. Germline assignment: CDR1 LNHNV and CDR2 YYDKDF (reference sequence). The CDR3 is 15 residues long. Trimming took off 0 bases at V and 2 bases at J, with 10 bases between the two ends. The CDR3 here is CATSRDLGKNTEAFF. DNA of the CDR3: TGTGCCACCAGCAGAGATCTGGGCAAAAACACTGAAGCTTTCTTT.

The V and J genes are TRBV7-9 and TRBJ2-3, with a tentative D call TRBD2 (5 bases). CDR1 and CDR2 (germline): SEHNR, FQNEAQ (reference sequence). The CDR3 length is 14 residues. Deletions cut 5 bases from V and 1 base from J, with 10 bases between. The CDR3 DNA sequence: TGTGCCAGCAGCCAAACCGGGGGCACAGATACGCAGTATTTT. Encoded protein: CASSQTGGTDTQYF.

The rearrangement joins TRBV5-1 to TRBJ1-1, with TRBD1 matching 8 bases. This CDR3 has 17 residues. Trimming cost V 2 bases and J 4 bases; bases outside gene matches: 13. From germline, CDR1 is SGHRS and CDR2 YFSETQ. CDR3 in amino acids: CASSFVPGQVRGTEAFF. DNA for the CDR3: TGCGCCAGCAGCTTTGTCCCGGGACAGGTACGGGGCACTGAAGCTTTCTTT.

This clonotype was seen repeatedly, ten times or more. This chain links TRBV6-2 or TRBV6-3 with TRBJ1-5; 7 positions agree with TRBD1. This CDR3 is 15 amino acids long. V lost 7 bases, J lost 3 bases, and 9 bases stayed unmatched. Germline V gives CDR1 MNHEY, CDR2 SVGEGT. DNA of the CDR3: TGTGCCAGCAAGCTACAGGGGTCGAACAATCAGCCCCAGCATTTT. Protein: CASKLQGSNNQPQHF.

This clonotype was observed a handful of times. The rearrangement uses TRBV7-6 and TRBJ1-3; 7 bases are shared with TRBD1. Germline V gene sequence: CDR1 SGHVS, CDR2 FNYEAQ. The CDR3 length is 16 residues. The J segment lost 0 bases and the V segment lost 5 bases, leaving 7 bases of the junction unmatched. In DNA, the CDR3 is TGTGCCAGCAGCCAAATGACAGGGCGCTCTGGAAACACCATATATTTT. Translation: CASSQMTGRSGNTIYF.

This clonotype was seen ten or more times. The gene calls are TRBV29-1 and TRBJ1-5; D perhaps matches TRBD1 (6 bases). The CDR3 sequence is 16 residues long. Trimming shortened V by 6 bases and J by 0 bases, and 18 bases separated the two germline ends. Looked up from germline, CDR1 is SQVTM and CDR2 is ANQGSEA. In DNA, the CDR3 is TGCAGCGTAGGAGGACAGAGCCCTTATAGCAATCAGCCCCAGCATTTT. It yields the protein CSVGGQSPYSNQPQHF.

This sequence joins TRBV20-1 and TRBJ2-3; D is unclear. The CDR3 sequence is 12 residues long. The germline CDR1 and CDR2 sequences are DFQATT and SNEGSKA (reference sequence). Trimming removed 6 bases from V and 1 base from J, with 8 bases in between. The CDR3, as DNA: TGCAGTGCCGCCGAGGGCACAGATACGCAGTATTTT. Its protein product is CSAAEGTDTQYF.

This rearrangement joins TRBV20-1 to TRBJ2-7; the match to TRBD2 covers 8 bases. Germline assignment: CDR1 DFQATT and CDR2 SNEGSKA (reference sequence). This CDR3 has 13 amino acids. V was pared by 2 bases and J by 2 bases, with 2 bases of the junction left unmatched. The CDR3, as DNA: TGCAGTGCTAGATTAGCGGGGACCTACGAGCAGTACTTC. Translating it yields CSARLAGTYEQYF.

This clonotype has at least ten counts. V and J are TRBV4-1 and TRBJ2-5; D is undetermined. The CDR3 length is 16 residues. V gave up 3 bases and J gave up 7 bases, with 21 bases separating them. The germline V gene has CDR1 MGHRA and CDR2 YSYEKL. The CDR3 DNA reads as TGCGCCAGCAGCCATAATACGAACAGCCGTAGTGGGACCCAGTACTTC. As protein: CASSHNTNSRSGTQYF.

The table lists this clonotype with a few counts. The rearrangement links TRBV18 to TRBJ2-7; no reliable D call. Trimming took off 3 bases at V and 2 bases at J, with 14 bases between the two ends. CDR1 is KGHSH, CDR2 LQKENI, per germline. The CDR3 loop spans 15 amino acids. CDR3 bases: TGTGCCAGCTCACCCCCCATCACCGTCCCCTACGAGCAGTACTTC. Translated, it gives CASSPPITVPYEQYF.

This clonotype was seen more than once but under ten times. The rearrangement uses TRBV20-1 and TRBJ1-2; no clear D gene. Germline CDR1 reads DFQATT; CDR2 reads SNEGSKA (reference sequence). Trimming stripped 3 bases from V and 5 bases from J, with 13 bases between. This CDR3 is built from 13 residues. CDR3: CSASEASSYGYTF. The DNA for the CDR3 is TGCAGTGCTAGCGAGGCTTCTTCGTATGGCTACACCTTC.

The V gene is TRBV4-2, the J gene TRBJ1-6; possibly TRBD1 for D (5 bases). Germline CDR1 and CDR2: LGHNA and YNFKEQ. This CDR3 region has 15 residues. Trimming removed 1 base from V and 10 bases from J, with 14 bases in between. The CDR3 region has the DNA TGTGCCAGCAGCCAAGTGACACCAGGGAGATCACCCCTCCACTTT. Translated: CASSQVTPGRSPLHF.